This TCR beta chain was identified during a study of cytotoxic CD8 clonotypes in ibrutinib-treated CLL. About the research overall: Once patients had received a median 12 months of treatment, range 6 to 36, response samples were obtained. Whole-study results and caveats: Clonality increased at ibrutinib response and stayed stable in sustained remission. At progression, however, it fell back toward baseline. T-cell clonality at baseline went above that of age-matched healthy donors and rose and fell with circulating CD8+ T-cell counts.

Around 2.2 micrograms of genomic DNA, which was extracted from cryopreserved PBMCs, served as the material used for the TCR beta libraries. Only in-frame clones appear in the TCRdb table, and some are missing; sequencing was by immunoSEQ multiplex PCR. The sample records over 130,000 clones, around 81% being singletons. Notes on this clone: Its target is unknown.

The CDR3 covers 15 residues. Per the germline V gene, CDR1 is SGHRS and CDR2 is YFSETQ. V dropped 0 bases and J dropped 3; count of bases not matched to a gene: 5. Sequences were derived from PBMCs, sampled after 36 months of ibrutinib treatment. The chain joins TRBV5-1 to TRBJ1-1; 7 positions match TRBD1. The origin of this receptor is a human donor with chronic lymphocytic leukemia. CDR3 nucleotides: TGCGCCAGCAGCTTGGAGGGACAGCAGGACACTGAAGCTTTCTTT. It is translated as CASSLEGQQDTEAFF.